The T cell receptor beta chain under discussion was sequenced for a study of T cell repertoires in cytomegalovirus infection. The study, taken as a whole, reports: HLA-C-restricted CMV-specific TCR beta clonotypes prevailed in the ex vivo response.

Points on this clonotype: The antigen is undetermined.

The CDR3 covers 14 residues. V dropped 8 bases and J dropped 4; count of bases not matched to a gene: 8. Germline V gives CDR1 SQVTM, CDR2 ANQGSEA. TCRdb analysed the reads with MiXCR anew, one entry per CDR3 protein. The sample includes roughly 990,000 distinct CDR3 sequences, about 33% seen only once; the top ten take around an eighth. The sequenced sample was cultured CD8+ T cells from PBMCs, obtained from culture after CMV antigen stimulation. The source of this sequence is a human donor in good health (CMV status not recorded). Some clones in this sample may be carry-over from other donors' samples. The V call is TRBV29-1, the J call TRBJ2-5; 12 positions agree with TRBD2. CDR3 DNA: TGCAGCACAGGACTAGCGGGGAAACGAGAGACCCAGTACTTC. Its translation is CSTGLAGKRETQYF.